Below, one T cell receptor (beta chain) is given with its context. The ends lost 4 bases at V and 5 bases at J; junction bases unmatched: 10. CDR1 and CDR2 from the germline V gene are SGHRS and YFSETQ. This CDR3 contains 15 residues. The sample originates from a study of shared clonotypes between healthy human individuals. Overall study context: Used for every donor were three CD4 naive, three CD4 memory, two CD8 naive and one CD8 memory plate.

Data came from immunoSEQ multiplex PCR; TCRdb stores just in-frame clones and leaves some out. This table holds around 2.3 million clones, nearly 97% found once. CD4+ cells were split into CD45RA+ naive and CD45RA-negative memory subsets. This clonotype originated in a man aged 18 to 29 in good health. V usage is TRBV5-1 and J usage is TRBJ2-7; 9 nucleotides line up with TRBD1. The specimen sequenced was naive CD4+ T cells sorted from blood. Subset denoted: CD45RA+ positively selected. This CDR3 reads CASSTTGTGLNEQYF. DNA for the CDR3: TGCGCCAGCAGCACTACCGGGACAGGGTTAAACGAGCAGTACTTC.